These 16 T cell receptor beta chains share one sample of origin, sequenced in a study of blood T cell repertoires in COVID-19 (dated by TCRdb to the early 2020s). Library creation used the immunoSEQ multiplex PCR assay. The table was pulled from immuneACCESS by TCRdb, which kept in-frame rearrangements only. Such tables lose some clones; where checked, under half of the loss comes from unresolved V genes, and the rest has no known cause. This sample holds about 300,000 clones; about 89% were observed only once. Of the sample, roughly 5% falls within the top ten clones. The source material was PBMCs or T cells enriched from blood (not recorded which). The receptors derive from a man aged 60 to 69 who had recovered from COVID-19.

The DNA of the CDR3 is TGCGCCAGCAGCTTGGAATCACAGGGAACAACTAATGAAAAACTGTTTTTT. Its translation is CASSLESQGTTNEKLFF. The chain recombines TRBV5-1 with TRBJ1-4, with D perhaps TRBD1 (6 bases). Germline CDR1 is SGHRS and CDR2 is YFSETQ. The V end lost 0 bases, the J end lost 0 bases, and 12 bases lay between the germline ends. CDR3 size: 17 residues.

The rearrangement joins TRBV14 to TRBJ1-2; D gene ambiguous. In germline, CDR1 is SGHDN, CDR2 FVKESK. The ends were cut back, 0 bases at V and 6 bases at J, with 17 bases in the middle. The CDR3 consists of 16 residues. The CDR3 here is CASSQDLRPGGHGYTF. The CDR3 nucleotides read TGTGCCAGCAGCCAAGATTTGAGGCCGGGTGGCCATGGCTACACCTTC.

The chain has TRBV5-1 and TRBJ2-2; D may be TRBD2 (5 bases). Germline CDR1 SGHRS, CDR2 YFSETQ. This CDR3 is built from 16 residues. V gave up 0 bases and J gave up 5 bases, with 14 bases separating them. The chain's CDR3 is CASSLGRGRGTGELFF. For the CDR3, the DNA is TGCGCCAGCAGCTTGGGGCGTGGCCGGGGAACCGGGGAGCTGTTTTTT.

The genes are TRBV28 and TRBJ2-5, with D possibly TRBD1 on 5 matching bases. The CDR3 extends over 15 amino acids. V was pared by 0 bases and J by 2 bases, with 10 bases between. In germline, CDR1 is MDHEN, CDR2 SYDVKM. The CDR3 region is CASSLWSNRQETQYF. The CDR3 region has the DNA TGTGCCAGCAGTTTATGGTCGAACAGGCAAGAGACCCAGTACTTC.

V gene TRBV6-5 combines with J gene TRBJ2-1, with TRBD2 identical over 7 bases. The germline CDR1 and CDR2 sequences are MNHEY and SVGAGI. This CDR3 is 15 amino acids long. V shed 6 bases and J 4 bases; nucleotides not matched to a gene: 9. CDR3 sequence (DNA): TGTGCCAGCAGCCTAAGACTAGCAGGTTACAATGAGCAGTTCTTC. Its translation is CASSLRLAGYNEQFF.

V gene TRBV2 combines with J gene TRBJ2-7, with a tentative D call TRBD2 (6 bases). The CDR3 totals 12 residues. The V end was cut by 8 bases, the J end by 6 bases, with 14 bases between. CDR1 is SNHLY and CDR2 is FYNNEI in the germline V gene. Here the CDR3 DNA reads TGTGCCAGCGGAGGAAGGGGAGGCGAGCAGTACTTC. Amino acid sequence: CASGGRGGEQYF.

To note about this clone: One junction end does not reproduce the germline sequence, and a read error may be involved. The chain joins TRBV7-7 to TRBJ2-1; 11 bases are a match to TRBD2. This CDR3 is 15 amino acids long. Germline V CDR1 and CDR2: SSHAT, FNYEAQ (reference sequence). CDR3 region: CASSSLAGGHNEQFF. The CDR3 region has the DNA TGTGCTAGCAGCTCGCTAGCGGGAGGCCACAATGAGCAGTTCTTC. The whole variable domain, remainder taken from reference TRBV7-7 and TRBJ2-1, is GAGVSQSPRYKVTKRGQDVTLRCDPISSHATLYWYQQALGQGPEFLTYFNYEAQPDKSGLPSDRFSAERPEGSISTLTIQRTEQRDSAMYRCASSSLAGGHNEQFFGPGTRLTVL.

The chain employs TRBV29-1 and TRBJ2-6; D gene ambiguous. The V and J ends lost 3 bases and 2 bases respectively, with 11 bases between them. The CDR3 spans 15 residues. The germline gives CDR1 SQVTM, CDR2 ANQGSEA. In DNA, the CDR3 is TGCAGCGTTGAGGATGCGAGGACTGGGGCCAACGTCCTGACTTTC. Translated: CSVEDARTGANVLTF. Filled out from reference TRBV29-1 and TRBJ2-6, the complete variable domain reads SAVISQKPSRDICQRGTSLTIQCQVDSQVTMMFWYRQQPGQSLTLIATANQGSEATYESGFVIDKFPISRPNLTFSTLTVSNMSPEDSSIYLCSVEDARTGANVLTFGAGSRLTVL.

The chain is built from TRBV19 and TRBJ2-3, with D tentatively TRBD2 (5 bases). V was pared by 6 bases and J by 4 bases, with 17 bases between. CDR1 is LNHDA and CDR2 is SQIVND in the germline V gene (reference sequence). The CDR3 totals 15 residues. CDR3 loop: CASSNSLARADTQYF. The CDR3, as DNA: TGTGCCAGTAGCAATAGCCTAGCTAGGGCAGATACGCAGTATTTT.

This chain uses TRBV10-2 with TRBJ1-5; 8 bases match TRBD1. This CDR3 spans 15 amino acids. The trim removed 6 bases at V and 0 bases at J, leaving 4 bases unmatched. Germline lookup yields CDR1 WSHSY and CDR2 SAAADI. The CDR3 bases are TGCGCCAGCAGGGGGACAGGTAATAGCAATCAGCCCCAGCATTTT. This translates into CASRGTGNSNQPQHF.

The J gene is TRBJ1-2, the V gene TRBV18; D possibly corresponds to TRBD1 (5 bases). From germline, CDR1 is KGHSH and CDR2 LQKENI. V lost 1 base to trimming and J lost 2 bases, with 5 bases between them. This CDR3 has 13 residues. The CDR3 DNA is TGTGCCAGCTCACCACAGGGGAACTATGGCTACACCTTC. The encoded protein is CASSPQGNYGYTF.

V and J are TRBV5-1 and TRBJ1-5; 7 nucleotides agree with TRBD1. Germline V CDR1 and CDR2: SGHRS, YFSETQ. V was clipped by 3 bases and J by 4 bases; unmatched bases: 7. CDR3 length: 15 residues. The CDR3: CASSSGTEINQPQHF. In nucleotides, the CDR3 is TGCGCCAGCAGCTCCGGGACAGAGATTAATCAGCCCCAGCATTTT.

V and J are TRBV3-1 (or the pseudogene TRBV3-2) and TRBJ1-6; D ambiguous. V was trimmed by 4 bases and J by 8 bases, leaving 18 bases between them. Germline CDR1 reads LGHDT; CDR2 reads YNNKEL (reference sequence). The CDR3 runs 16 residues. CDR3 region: CASSPLGVGRHSPLHF. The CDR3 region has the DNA TGTGCCAGCAGCCCACTGGGAGTAGGGAGGCATTCACCCCTCCACTTT.

For the CDR3, the DNA is TGTGCCAGCAGTGCTGAGACAGGGAACGAGCAGTACTTC. Encoded protein: CASSAETGNEQYF. This chain links TRBV6-4 with TRBJ2-7; 7 bases line up with TRBD1. CDR1 and CDR2 (germline): MRHNA, SNTAGT. The CDR3 has 13 residues. The V segment lost 4 bases and the J segment 5 bases; nucleotides outside the gene matches: 5.

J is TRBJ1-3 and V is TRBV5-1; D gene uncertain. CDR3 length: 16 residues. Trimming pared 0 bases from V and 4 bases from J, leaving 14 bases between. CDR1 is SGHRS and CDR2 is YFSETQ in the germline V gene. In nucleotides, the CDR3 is TGCGCCAGCAGCTTGGCGGAACAGATATCCGGAAACACCATATATTTT. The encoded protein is CASSLAEQISGNTIYF.

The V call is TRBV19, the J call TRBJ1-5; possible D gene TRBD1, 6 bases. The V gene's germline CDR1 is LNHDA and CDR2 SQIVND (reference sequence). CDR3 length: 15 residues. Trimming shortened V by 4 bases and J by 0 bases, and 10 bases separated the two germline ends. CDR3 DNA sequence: TGTGCCAGTAGTACCGGACAGTCTAGCAATCAGCCCCAGCATTTT. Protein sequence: CASSTGQSSNQPQHF.